The next 6 T cell receptor beta chains were all read from a single sample in a study of shared clonotypes between healthy human individuals. The repertoire was sequenced with immunoSEQ multiplex PCR; TCRdb's copy has only in-frame clones and lacks some. In the table there are nearly 1,000,000 clones, over 60% of which are singletons. Material: memory CD4+ T cells sorted from blood. Described subset: CD45RA-negative fraction. The receptor set was obtained from a man aged 18-30 years in good health.

The V and J genes are TRBV29-1 and TRBJ2-5; 13 positions agree with TRBD2. Germline lookup yields CDR1 SQVTM and CDR2 ANQGSEA. The CDR3 has 20 residues. After removal of 1 base from V and 4 bases from J, the junction contained 18 bases not matched to a gene. CDR3 region: CSVEGPKGLAGVGGLETQYF. In DNA, the CDR3 is TGCAGCGTTGAAGGCCCCAAAGGACTAGCGGGAGTAGGGGGTCTAGAGACCCAGTACTTC. Variable domain in full (rest from reference TRBV29-1 and TRBJ2-5): SAVISQKPSRDICQRGTSLTIQCQVDSQVTMMFWYRQQPGQSLTLIATANQGSEATYESGFVIDKFPISRPNLTFSTLTVSNMSPEDSSIYLCSVEGPKGLAGVGGLETQYFGPGTRLLVL.

J is TRBJ1-1 and V is TRBV29-1; D possibly corresponds to TRBD1 (6 bases). V lost 8 bases and J lost 1, with 17 bases in between. The germline CDR1 and CDR2 sequences are SQVTM and ANQGSEA. This CDR3 is 14 amino acids long. The CDR3 DNA follows: TGCAGCATCATCGGCAGGACAGCGAACACTGAAGCTTTCTTT. Amino acid sequence: CSIIGRTANTEAFF.

This chain uses TRBV5-4 with TRBJ2-5, with a possible D match to TRBD1 (6 bases). The V gene lost 7 bases and the J gene lost 3 bases, with 19 bases spanning the gap. Germline CDR1 is SGHNT and CDR2 is YYREEE (reference sequence). CDR3 length: 15 amino acids. The CDR3 loop is CASWLFGQGKETQYF. The CDR3 bases are TGTGCCAGCTGGCTCTTCGGCCAGGGGAAAGAGACCCAGTACTTC.

The chain is built from TRBV6-6 and TRBJ2-1; 9 bases fit TRBD1. The CDR3 totals 14 residues. CDR1 MNHNY and CDR2 SVGAGI come from the germline V gene (reference sequence). The trim removed 2 bases at V and 6 bases at J, leaving 2 bases unmatched. The CDR3 sequence: CASSYVTGGNEQFF. In DNA, the CDR3 is TGTGCCAGCAGTTACGTGACAGGGGGCAATGAGCAGTTCTTC.

The chain carries TRBV5-6 and TRBJ2-1; maybe TRBD1 (5 bases). V lost 4 bases, J lost 6 bases, and 20 bases lay in between. The CDR3 consists of 16 residues. In germline, CDR1 is SGHDT, CDR2 YYEEEE. CDR3 sequence (DNA): TGTGCCAGCAGCACCAGACAGCCCACCCCCTCCAATGAGCAGTTCTTC. Its protein is CASSTRQPTPSNEQFF.

Regarding this clone: In the same sample, other DNA sequences code for this CDR3. V and J are TRBV9 and TRBJ2-2; D gene uncertain. Germline CDR1 reads SGDLS; CDR2 reads YYNGEE. Trimming cost V 0 bases and J 1 base, with 7 bases left between them. The CDR3 is 15 residues long. Here the CDR3 DNA reads TGTGCCAGCAGCGTAGTACCTTTGAACACCGGGGAGCTGTTTTTT. Amino acids: CASSVVPLNTGELFF.